The clone carrying this T cell receptor beta chain occurred a few times. The source of the sample is a study of T cell repertoires in cytomegalovirus infection. Germline CDR1 and CDR2: DFQATT and SNEGSKA (reference sequence). The CDR3 totals 12 residues. Trimming stripped 8 bases from V and 8 bases from J, with 18 bases between. Via MiXCR, TCRdb re-called the reads, giving one row per CDR3 protein. Of 150,000 to 200,000 distinct CDR3 sequences in the sample, about an eighth were seen once. The clonotype comes from a human donor in good health (CMV status not recorded). Some clones in this sample may be carry-over from other donors' samples. Specimen: PBMCs. The genes are TRBV20-1 and TRBJ1-1; the D is unclear. The CDR3 DNA sequence: TGCAGTACGCCGGCCACGAGTGTGGAAGCTTTCTTT. It is translated as CSTPATSVEAFF.